Following are 26 T cell receptor beta chains from one sample sequenced in a study of CXCR3-negative and CXCR3-positive naive CD8 T cells. All TRB cDNA libraries came from 5' RACE performed with UMI labels. TCRdb derives one entry per CDR3 protein from the 5' RACE reads, leaving out DNA. This listing includes about 40,000 distinct CDR3 sequences. Input material: memory CD8+ T cells from blood. Every receptor here comes from a human donor in good health. Some clones in this sample may be carry-over from other donors' samples.

The chain links TRBV4-3 to TRBJ2-2. Germline CDR1 reads LGHNA; CDR2 reads YSLEER. This CDR3 contains 17 residues. The CDR3 sequence is CASSQVIRKTNTGELFF.

The chain has TRBV7-9 and TRBJ2-1; lacking DNA, the TRBD2 call made by TCRdb goes unchecked. CDR3 length equals 12 residues. Germline V lookup: CDR1 SEHNR, CDR2 FQNEAQ (reference sequence). The CDR3 is CASFSGNAEQFF. Together with reference TRBV7-9 and TRBJ2-1, the CDR3 gives the full variable domain: DTGVSQNPRHKITKRGQNVTFRCDPISEHNRLYWYRQTLGQGPEFLTYFQNEAQLEKSRLLSDRFSAERPKGSFSTLEIQRTEQGDSAMYLCASFSGNAEQFFGPGTRLTVL.

The gene calls are TRBV30 and TRBJ1-5. The CDR3 is made up of 13 amino acids. CDR1 is GTSNPN and CDR2 is SVGIG in the germline V gene (reference sequence). The CDR3 sequence is CAWSVESNQPQHF.

The chain couples TRBV29-1 to TRBJ1-1. The V gene's germline CDR1 is SQVTM and CDR2 ANQGSEA. The CDR3 loop spans 12 amino acids. CDR3 in amino acids: CSVGDMNTEAFF.

The genes are TRBV20-1 and TRBJ2-7; no DNA is available, so the TRBD2 call from TCRdb remains unchecked. Germline V gene lookup returns CDR1 DFQATT and CDR2 SNEGSKA (reference sequence). The CDR3 is 12 amino acids. The CDR3 is CSIGDSTYEQYF.

The chain has TRBV9 and TRBJ2-7. This CDR3 comprises 11 residues. Looked up from germline, CDR1 is SGDLS and CDR2 is YYNGEE. CDR3 sequence reads: CASGSSYEQYF.

The chain joins TRBV20-1 to TRBJ2-4. Germline loops: CDR1 DFQATT, CDR2 SNEGSKA (reference sequence). The CDR3 is 11 residues long. The CDR3 reads CSVETRNIQYF.

J is TRBJ2-1 and V is TRBV12-3 or TRBV12-4; TCRdb picks TRBD1, but there is no DNA to check that call. This CDR3 is 15 amino acids long. The CDR3 protein is CASSLNGGAFNEQFF.

This sequence joins TRBV28 and TRBJ2-3; with no DNA, the TCRdb D assignment of TRBD1 cannot be verified. CDR3 length: 17 residues. The germline V gene has CDR1 MDHEN and CDR2 SYDVKM. CDR3: CASSGGFRGGPSDTQYF.

This chain joins TRBV2 and TRBJ2-5; lacking DNA, the TRBD1 call made by TCRdb goes unchecked. Germline values: CDR1 SNHLY, CDR2 FYNNEI. The CDR3 is 14 amino acids. CDR3 sequence reads: CATNPGTGETTQYF.

The chain joins TRBV2 to TRBJ2-6; TCRdb's assignment of TRBD2 cannot be checked, as there is no DNA. The CDR3 spans 14 residues. Germline V lookup: CDR1 SNHLY, CDR2 FYNNEI. The chain's CDR3 is CASVRGAGANVLTF. The entire variable domain, with the rest obtained from reference TRBV2 and TRBJ2-6, is as follows: EPEVTQTPSHQVTQMGQEVILRCVPISNHLYFYWYRQILGQKVEFLVSFYNNEISEKSEIFDDQFSVERPDGSNFTLKIRSTKLEDSAMYFCASVRGAGANVLTFGAGSRLTVL.

The rearrangement uses TRBV29-1 and TRBJ2-7; TCRdb proposes TRBD1, but this gene call is untestable without DNA. Per the germline V gene, CDR1 is SQVTM and CDR2 is ANQGSEA. The length of the CDR3 is 12 residues. Here the CDR3 reads CSEMTDTYEQYF.

The chain employs TRBV4-1 and TRBJ1-1; the D gene TCRdb calls, TRBD1, cannot be checked with no DNA. The CDR3 totals 18 residues. The germline V gene has CDR1 MGHRA and CDR2 YSYEKL. The CDR3 reads CASSQDLWDVILNTEAFF.

This clonotype is deemed large by its frequency. The chain employs TRBV7-9 and TRBJ1-2; TCRdb picks TRBD1, but there is no DNA to check that call. The CDR3 contains 14 residues. Germline V gene lookup returns CDR1 SEHNR and CDR2 FQNEAQ (reference sequence). Here the CDR3 reads CASSKTPSSYGYTF.

The chain employs TRBV7-3 and TRBJ2-2; TCRdb gives TRBD1 as the D gene, but with no DNA this cannot be confirmed. CDR3 size: 16 residues. CDR1 is SGHTA, CDR2 FQGTGA, per germline. The CDR3 sequence is CASSLAQDPNTGELFF.

This rearrangement joins TRBV5-1 to TRBJ2-7; TCRdb returns TRBD1, unconfirmable since there is no DNA. The CDR3 is made up of 13 amino acids. In germline, CDR1 is SGHRS, CDR2 YFSETQ. The CDR3 reads CASSGDSSYEQYF.

The chain recombines TRBV4-1 with TRBJ2-6; no DNA is available, so the TRBD1 call from TCRdb remains unchecked. The CDR3 sequence is 15 residues long. Per the germline V gene, CDR1 is MGHRA and CDR2 is YSYEKL. This CDR3 is CASSTGGSGANVLTF.

The V gene is TRBV29-1, the J gene TRBJ2-2. This CDR3 region has 12 residues. Germline loops: CDR1 SQVTM, CDR2 ANQGSEA. CDR3 sequence reads: CSGIGEIGELFF.

This chain links TRBV6-4 with TRBJ2-1. CDR1 and CDR2 (germline): MRHNA, SNTAGT. The CDR3 spans 14 residues. The CDR3 is CASSDSGFIDEQFF.

The V call is TRBV6-2 or TRBV6-3, the J call TRBJ2-2. CDR3 size: 14 residues. Germline assignment: CDR1 MNHEY and CDR2 SVGEGT. CDR3 region: CASSYFPNTGELFF.

This rearrangement joins TRBV28 to TRBJ2-1; TCRdb selects TRBD2, and the lack of DNA leaves this call unchecked. Germline V gene lookup returns CDR1 MDHEN and CDR2 SYDVKM. The CDR3 runs to 15 residues. This chain's CDR3 is CASTLVSTLDNEQFF.

This chain uses TRBV7-9 with TRBJ2-5; lacking DNA, the TRBD2 call made by TCRdb goes unchecked. The CDR3 runs 17 residues. The germline V gene encodes CDR1 SEHNR and CDR2 FQNEAQ (reference sequence). The CDR3: CASSPPTRGGNQETQYF.

The V call is TRBV7-2, the J call TRBJ2-1; TCRdb returns TRBD2, unconfirmable since there is no DNA. The CDR3 runs 17 residues. CDR1 and CDR2 (germline): SGHTA, FQGNSA. The CDR3 protein is CASSTGLVLSSYNEQFF.

J is TRBJ2-5 and V is TRBV4-3. Germline V gene data show CDR1 as LGHNA and CDR2 as YSLEER. The length of the CDR3 is 15 residues. CDR3 sequence: CASSQDLGGRETQYF.

The chain couples TRBV29-1 to TRBJ1-1; checking the TCRdb D call of TRBD1 is not possible without DNA. This CDR3 comprises 16 residues. Germline values: CDR1 SQVTM, CDR2 ANQGSEA. CDR3 sequence reads: CSVEDTGRPGGTEAFF.

The gene calls are TRBV4-3 and TRBJ1-1. The germline V gene encodes CDR1 LGHNA and CDR2 YSLEER. The CDR3 contains 14 residues. This CDR3 reads CASSQDRKNTEAFF.